A selection of T cell receptor beta chains follows, all from one sample in a study of blood T cell repertoires in COVID-19. This table comes from immunoSEQ multiplex PCR, and its TCRdb copy is limited to in-frame clones, with some not included. The table lists about 160,000 clones, roughly 90% of them singletons. Source material: PBMCs or T cells enriched from blood (not recorded which). The receptor set was obtained from a woman aged 45-65 years who had recovered from COVID-19. Both conserved end residues are part of each CDR3. D genes are given only for firm matches. Size is omitted from some rows. Given values are once, few, many or a class for expanded clones.

. | . | TRBJ2-7 | TRBV6-5 | TGTGCCAGCAGTTACTCGCCGGGGAAGGTCGAGCAGTACTTC | CASSYSPGKVEQYF
. | . | TRBJ1-4 | TRBV7-9 | TGTGCCACCATGGGAGTTGCCGGTGAAAAACTGTTTTTT | CATMGVAGEKLFF
. | . | TRBJ1-3 | TRBV4-3 | TGCGCCAGCAGCCCCGTTGTCGGGGGAGGGGGGGTCTCTGGAAACACCATATATTTT | CASSPVVGGGGVSGNTIYF
TRBD1 | . | TRBJ2-2 | TRBV29-1 | TGCAGCGGTGGGGGACAGGGGGCGAACACCGGGGAGCTGTTTTTT | CSGGGQGANTGELFF
TRBD1 | . | TRBJ2-3 | TRBV4-2 | TGTGCCAGCTCGGGGGACAGGGGGTCGTGGGGTACGCAGTATTTT | CASSGDRGSWGTQYF
TRBD1 | . | TRBJ1-3 | TRBV5-1 | TGCGCCAGCAGCTACAATTCTCCGGGGGACAGATTCTCCTCTGGAAACACCATATATTTT | CASSYNSPGDRFSSGNTIYF
. | few | TRBJ1-2 | TRBV7-2 | TGTGCCAGCAGCTTAGAGGGCCAGGGCCAATATGGTGGCTACACCTTC | CASSLEGQGQYGGYTF
TRBD2 | . | TRBJ2-1 | TRBV4-1 | TGCGCCAGCAGCCGGTCGACTAGCGGGGGGCGGAATGAGCAGTTCTTC | CASSRSTSGGRNEQFF
TRBD1 | . | TRBJ2-7 | TRBV5-4 | TGTGCCAGCAGCCGGGACAGGCCGGGTTACGAGCAGTACTTC | CASSRDRPGYEQYF
. | . | TRBJ1-1 | TRBV29-1 | TGCAGCGTGACAGCCTTGACGAACACTGAAGCTTTCTTT | CSVTALTNTEAFF
. | . | TRBJ1-1 | TRBV29-1 | TGCAGCGTTGGGAGCGGAGTAAGCACTGAAGCTTTCTTT | CSVGSGVSTEAFF
TRBD1 | . | TRBJ1-2 | TRBV7-2 | TGTGCCAGCAGCTTAGGCCTATGGACAGGGTATGGCTACACCTTC | CASSLGLWTGYGYTF
. | . | TRBJ1-4 | TRBV7-3 | TGTGCCAGCAGCGCACGGGGGGCAACTAATGAAAAACTGTTTTTT | CASSARGATNEKLFF
. | once | TRBJ2-5 | TRBV9 | TGTGCCAGCAGCGTAGTTGCAGGGGTCCAAGAGACCCAGTACTTC | CASSVVAGVQETQYF
TRBD2 | . | TRBJ2-1 | TRBV7-2 | TGTGCCAGCAGCCTCCAAGCGGGGGGGCCCAACAATGAGCAGTTCTTC | CASSLQAGGPNNEQFF
TRBD2 | . | TRBJ2-3 | TRBV5-1 | TGCGCCAGCAGCCGGGGGGACGGAGGCACAGATACGCAGTATTTT | CASSRGDGGTDTQYF
. | . | TRBJ1-1 | TRBV7-7 | TGTGCCAGCAGCCGACAGGAGAACACTGAAGCTTTCTTT | CASSRQENTEAFF
. | . | TRBJ2-3 | TRBV12-3/TRBV12-4 | TGTGCCAGCAGTTTAGCCAGGACAGATACGCAGTATTTT | CASSLARTDTQYF
TRBD1 | once | TRBJ2-1 | TRBV9 | TGTGCCAGCAGCGTAGGACAGGGCTCCTACAATGAGCAGTTCTTC | CASSVGQGSYNEQFF
. | . | TRBJ1-1 | TRBV12-3/TRBV12-4 | TGTGCCAGCAGGGAAAGGGGGGGCACTGAAGCTTTCTTT | CASRERGGTEAFF
. | . | TRBJ1-2 | TRBV20-1 | TGCAGTGCTACTCAGGGTGTCGGCTACACCTTC | CSATQGVGYTF
. | few | TRBJ1-2 | TRBV7-2 | TGTGCCAGCTCCCTAGACAGAACCTATGGCTACACCTTC | CASSLDRTYGYTF
. | once | TRBJ1-2 | TRBV29-1 | TGCAGCTTTAGGGGAGGGGACGTTAACTATGGCTACACCTTC | CSFRGGDVNYGYTF
TRBD1 | . | TRBJ2-6 | TRBV14 | TGTGCCAGCAGCCAACCTGGACAGGGGAGGATTTGGTCTGGGGCCAACGTCCTGACTTTC | CASSQPGQGRIWSGANVLTF
. | . | TRBJ1-1 | TRBV6-1 | TGTGCCACGTCCGTGAGGTTGAACACTGAAGCTTTCTTT | CATSVRLNTEAFF
. | few | TRBJ2-5 | TRBV5-4 | TGTGCCAGCAGCTTGGGCGGGGTCGGGTCCCAGACCCAGTACTTC | CASSLGGVGSQTQYF
. | . | TRBJ1-1 | TRBV7-3 | TGTGCCAGCAGCCAAACCCGCGGAGGGAAAAACACTGAAGCTTTCTTT | CASSQTRGGKNTEAFF
. | . | TRBJ2-7 | TRBV6-5 | TGTGCCAGCAGTTCCTCGGGACAATCGACCTACGAGCAGTACTTC | CASSSSGQSTYEQYF
TRBD2 | . | TRBJ2-3 | TRBV7-2 | TGTGCCAGCAGCTTTACGAGACTAGCGGGGGCCACAGATACGCAGTATTTT | CASSFTRLAGATDTQYF
. | . | TRBJ2-7 | TRBV6-2/TRBV6-3 | TGTGCCAGCAGTTACGAAGGGGGAACGAGCTCCTACGAGCAGTACTTC | CASSYEGGTSSYEQYF
. | once | TRBJ1-4 | TRBV7-7 | TGTGCTAGCTGGTCCGACATCCTCGCAACTAATGAAAAACTGTTTTTT | CASWSDILATNEKLFF
. | . | TRBJ1-2 | TRBV19 | TGTGCCAGTAGTATAGATACAGGGTCGGATGGCTACACCTTC | CASSIDTGSDGYTF
. | . | TRBJ1-1 | TRBV30 | TGTGCCTGGAGGCGATGGGCGAGCGGAGAAGCTTTCTTT | CAWRRWASGEAFF
. | . | TRBJ1-5 | TRBV11-3 | TGTGCCAGCAGCTTAGATTATAATCAGCCCCAGCATTTT | CASSLDYNQPQHF
TRBD1 | . | TRBJ2-3 | TRBV24-1 | TGTGCCACCAGTGGAGAGGGGGCGCTGGGAGATACGCAGTATTTT | CATSGEGALGDTQYF
TRBD1 | . | TRBJ2-7 | TRBV5-1 | TGCGCCAGCAGCTTAGAGGGGGCCGGCGAGCAGTACTTC | CASSLEGAGEQYF
TRBD1 | . | TRBJ2-3 | TRBV7-9 | TGTGCCAGCAGCTTAGTCGGGACAGGGATGGGAGATACGCAGTATTTT | CASSLVGTGMGDTQYF
. | . | TRBJ1-1 | TRBV5-8 | TGTGCCAGCAGCTTGGTTGACAGTCTCATGAACACTGAAGCTTTCTTT | CASSLVDSLMNTEAFF
. | . | TRBJ2-3 | TRBV30 | TGTGCCTGGACGCAGTCCACAGATACGCAGTATTTT | CAWTQSTDTQYF
. | . | TRBJ2-1 | TRBV5-1 | TGCGCCAGCAGCTTGGAGGGGCTGACCTACAATGAGCAGTTCTTC | CASSLEGLTYNEQFF
TRBD2 | . | TRBJ2-2 | TRBV19 | TGTGCCAGTGCCAGAGGACTAGCGAACACCGGGGAGCTGTTTTTT | CASARGLANTGELFF